Listed below are T cell receptor beta chains from one sample, sequenced in a study of response to subunit inactivated influenza vaccine. TCRdb re-derived calls from the RT-PCR reads in MiXCR, one entry per CDR3 protein. The table lists approximately 170,000 distinct CDR3 sequences, less than 15% of them singletons. The sample also formed part of further work on T cells expressing NK-cell markers.

Sequencing used CD8+ T cells sorted from PBMCs, obtained approximately 12 days after vaccination. The receptors come from a man aged 45-60 years who received an inactivated influenza vaccine. Both conserved end residues are part of each CDR3. Each record gives: CDR3 length, J gene, clone size, D gene, V gene, CDR3 DNA, CDR3 protein. A D gene is named only where the DNA matches it firmly. Not all rows give a size; the values are once, few, many and, for expanded clones, a class.

CDR3 length: 13
J gene: TRBJ2-2
clone size: -
D gene: TRBD1
V gene: TRBV2
CDR3 DNA: TGTGCCAGCAGTAACGACAGGGCCGGGGAGCTGTTTTTT
CDR3 protein: CASSNDRAGELFF

CDR3 length: 13
J gene: TRBJ2-7
clone size: -
D gene: -
V gene: TRBV5-6
CDR3 DNA: TGTGCCAGCAGCGGGAAGACGGGGTATGAGCAGTACTTC
CDR3 protein: CASSGKTGYEQYF

CDR3 length: 14
J gene: TRBJ1-6
clone size: -
D gene: -
V gene: TRBV9
CDR3 DNA: TGTGCCAGCACCACCGGGGGTCGAATGCCACCCCTCCACTTT
CDR3 protein: CASTTGGRMPPLHF

CDR3 length: 13
J gene: TRBJ1-2
clone size: few
D gene: -
V gene: TRBV28
CDR3 DNA: TGTGCCAGCAGTTTTCGTAATAACTATGGCTACACCTTC
CDR3 protein: CASSFRNNYGYTF

CDR3 length: 20
J gene: TRBJ2-1
clone size: few
D gene: TRBD2
V gene: TRBV7-9
CDR3 DNA: TGTGCCAGCAGTTCGATCTCCGGGACTAGCGGGCCGAGCTCCTACAATGAGCAGTTCTTC
CDR3 protein: CASSSISGTSGPSSYNEQFF

CDR3 length: 16
J gene: TRBJ2-2
clone size: many
D gene: TRBD1
V gene: TRBV28
CDR3 DNA: TGTGCCAGCAGTTCTTTGTGGACAGGGGACACCGGGGAGCTGTTTTTT
CDR3 protein: CASSSLWTGDTGELFF

CDR3 length: 17
J gene: TRBJ1-2
clone size: -
D gene: -
V gene: TRBV4-1
CDR3 DNA: TGCGCCAGCAGCCAAGATCTTATGGGGGGCGCTAGCTATGGCTACACCTTC
CDR3 protein: CASSQDLMGGASYGYTF

CDR3 length: 14
J gene: TRBJ1-5
clone size: -
D gene: -
V gene: TRBV12-3/TRBV12-4
CDR3 DNA: TGTGCCAGCAGTCTCTATCGTTCCGATCAGCCCCAGCATTTT
CDR3 protein: CASSLYRSDQPQHF

CDR3 length: 14
J gene: TRBJ2-1
clone size: -
D gene: -
V gene: TRBV7-2
CDR3 DNA: TGTGCCAGCAGCTTAGAAGCGGATTACAATGAGCAGTTCTTC
CDR3 protein: CASSLEADYNEQFF

CDR3 length: 15
J gene: TRBJ2-7
clone size: few
D gene: -
V gene: TRBV18
CDR3 DNA: TGTGCCAGCTCACCAGAGGGGAGCGTCTTTCACGAGCAGTACTTC
CDR3 protein: CASSPEGSVFHEQYF

CDR3 length: 18
J gene: TRBJ2-7
clone size: few
D gene: TRBD2
V gene: TRBV6-2/TRBV6-3
CDR3 DNA: TGTGCCAGCAGGGGTGGACTAGCGGGAGTAAGAGTGTCCTACGAGCAGTACTTC
CDR3 protein: CASRGGLAGVRVSYEQYF

CDR3 length: 19
J gene: TRBJ2-1
clone size: -
D gene: -
V gene: TRBV4-2
CDR3 DNA: TGTGCCAGCAGCCGAAACCCGAGAGGTGTGAGAGATTATGCAAATGAGCAGTTCTTC
CDR3 protein: CASSRNPRGVRDYANEQFF

CDR3 length: 15
J gene: TRBJ2-7
clone size: many
D gene: TRBD1
V gene: TRBV7-2
CDR3 DNA: TGTGCCAGCAGCTCCGCCTTTACAGGGGTAGGCGAGCAGTACTTC
CDR3 protein: CASSSAFTGVGEQYF

CDR3 length: 16
J gene: TRBJ2-3
clone size: -
D gene: TRBD2
V gene: TRBV9
CDR3 DNA: TGTGCCAGCAGCGCCCGACTAGCGTCCGGTGGGGATACGCAGTATTTT
CDR3 protein: CASSARLASGGDTQYF

CDR3 length: 13
J gene: TRBJ2-1
clone size: few
D gene: -
V gene: TRBV27
CDR3 DNA: TGTGCCAGCAGTTTAATTCCTTACAATGAGCAGTTCTTC
CDR3 protein: CASSLIPYNEQFF

CDR3 length: 15
J gene: TRBJ2-2
clone size: few
D gene: -
V gene: TRBV4-1
CDR3 DNA: TGCGCCAGCAGCCAAGGACACAGGAACACCGGGGAGCTGTTTTTT
CDR3 protein: CASSQGHRNTGELFF

CDR3 length: 15
J gene: TRBJ2-1
clone size: few
D gene: TRBD2
V gene: TRBV27
CDR3 DNA: TGTGCCAGCAGTTTAGGGCTAGCGGGATTCAATGAGCAGTTCTTC
CDR3 protein: CASSLGLAGFNEQFF

CDR3 length: 16
J gene: TRBJ2-6
clone size: many
D gene: -
V gene: TRBV6-2/TRBV6-3
CDR3 DNA: TGTGCCAGCACTCTAGAGGAGGGTGTTGGGGCCAACGTCCTGACTTTC
CDR3 protein: CASTLEEGVGANVLTF

CDR3 length: 15
J gene: TRBJ2-5
clone size: few
D gene: -
V gene: TRBV6-2/TRBV6-3
CDR3 DNA: TGTGCCAGCAGTTACTCAGTAGGGGGTGGAGAGACCCAGTACTTC
CDR3 protein: CASSYSVGGGETQYF

CDR3 length: 14
J gene: TRBJ2-7
clone size: -
D gene: -
V gene: TRBV7-2
CDR3 DNA: TGTGTCAGCAGCTCAGGACCGCATCTAGAGGAGCAGTACTTC
CDR3 protein: CVSSSGPHLEEQYF

CDR3 length: 15
J gene: TRBJ2-1
clone size: -
D gene: TRBD1
V gene: TRBV6-5
CDR3 DNA: TGTGCCAGCAGTTACGGGACAGGGACAGGGAATGAGCAGTTCTTC
CDR3 protein: CASSYGTGTGNEQFF

CDR3 length: 14
J gene: TRBJ2-6
clone size: many
D gene: -
V gene: TRBV20-1
CDR3 DNA: TGCAGTGCTAGAGACATCAATGGGGCCAACGTCCTGACTTTC
CDR3 protein: CSARDINGANVLTF

CDR3 length: 14
J gene: TRBJ2-7
clone size: -
D gene: TRBD2
V gene: TRBV3-1
CDR3 DNA: TGTGCCACGAGCCGCGGACTAGCGGGAGCCGAGCAGTACTTC
CDR3 protein: CATSRGLAGAEQYF

CDR3 length: 17
J gene: TRBJ1-3
clone size: -
D gene: TRBD1
V gene: TRBV29-1
CDR3 DNA: TGCAGCGTTGAGTCTCAGGGGGCCCCTCCCTCTGGAAACACCATATATTTT
CDR3 protein: CSVESQGAPPSGNTIYF

CDR3 length: 16
J gene: TRBJ2-7
clone size: -
D gene: -
V gene: TRBV27
CDR3 DNA: TGTGCCAGCAGTTTCTTAGTCCCTCTTAGGGGCTACGAGCAGTACTTC
CDR3 protein: CASSFLVPLRGYEQYF

CDR3 length: 11
J gene: TRBJ1-1
clone size: -
D gene: -
V gene: TRBV29-1
CDR3 DNA: TGCAGCGTTGAAGTTGCCACTGAAGCTTTCTTT
CDR3 protein: CSVEVATEAFF

CDR3 length: 11
J gene: TRBJ2-2
clone size: -
D gene: -
V gene: TRBV10-2
CDR3 DNA: TGCGCCAGCTCTAAGGGCGGGGAGCTGTTTTTT
CDR3 protein: CASSKGGELFF

CDR3 length: 14
J gene: TRBJ1-1
clone size: -
D gene: TRBD1
V gene: TRBV7-9
CDR3 DNA: TGTGCCAGCAGACGGACAGGGGTCGACACTGAAGCTTTCTTT
CDR3 protein: CASRRTGVDTEAFF

CDR3 length: 18
J gene: TRBJ2-7
clone size: few
D gene: TRBD2
V gene: TRBV28
CDR3 DNA: TGTGCCAGCAGTTTTACCGGGACTAGCGGGATGAGCTCCTACGAGCAGTACTTC
CDR3 protein: CASSFTGTSGMSSYEQYF